The clone carrying this T cell receptor (beta chain) was counted once. This CDR3 has 14 residues. Germline V CDR1 and CDR2: SGHTA, FQGNSA. Trimming stripped 5 bases from V and 10 bases from J, with 15 bases between. These data come from a study of blood T cell repertoires in COVID-19. Overall study: PBMCs, B-cell-depleted T cells, or T cells provided the cDNA or gDNA that made up the material.

In the authors' methods: Amplification from reference gene primers served as the basis for estimated nucleated cell counts. Sequencing was performed with immunoSEQ multiplex PCR; in TCRdb, only in-frame clones are kept and a portion is missing. V and J calls and clone size are as listed in that table; D and trimming were resolved from the DNA. The sample lists roughly 110,000 clones; about three quarters were seen once. The material sequenced was peripheral blood. The sequence was obtained from a man between 65 and 85 years old with acute or convalescent COVID-19. The gene calls are TRBV7-2 and TRBJ1-6; D remains unclear. This CDR3 is CASSPPVAGSPLHF. The CDR3 nucleotides are TGTGCCAGCAGCCCCCCCGTTGCGGGCTCACCCCTCCACTTT.